A single T cell receptor (beta chain) is shown here with its context. This sample is drawn from a study of T cell changes during pregnancy in multiple sclerosis. Trimming at V came to 2 bases and at J to 4 bases, leaving 6 bases not matched to a gene. The CDR3 loop spans 17 amino acids. Germline loops: CDR1 MDHEN, CDR2 SYDVKM. Some clones are missing from TCRdb's copy, which holds only in-frame ones; the method was immunoSEQ multiplex PCR. The data hold fewer than 85,000 clones, with approximately 94% observed a single time. The sample was peripheral blood, taken after pregnancy. V is TRBV28 and J is TRBJ2-1, with TRBD2 matching 12 bases. The sequence derives from a female donor in good health, enrolled as a control in a pregnancy study. The DNA of the CDR3 is TGTGCCAGCAGTTTACCTACCGGGACTAGCGGGTACAATGAGCAGTTCTTC. Protein sequence: CASSLPTGTSGYNEQFF.